The 14 T cell receptor beta chains presented below share a single source sample, sequenced in a study of spatial heterogeneity in lung cancer. Time point here: blood at routine non-recurrence follow-up after resection. Whole RNA was taken from tumor, nontumor lung or frozen PBMC; it was then sequenced unsorted. TCRdb re-called the 5' RACE reads through MiXCR, storing one row per CDR3 protein. The sample includes under 150,000 distinct CDR3 sequences, 9% to 15% of them seen just once. Sequencing used PBMCs, obtained at follow-up. All receptors derive from a male donor with early-stage non-small cell lung cancer.

This clonotype was detected only a few times. This chain links TRBV5-1 with TRBJ2-5; 7 bases fit TRBD2. Germline V gene data show CDR1 as SGHRS and CDR2 as YFSETQ. The CDR3 loop spans 14 amino acids. The V gene end was trimmed by 4 bases and the J gene end by 1 base; junction bases not matched to a gene: 4. CDR3 sequence: CASSERGIQETQYF. CDR3 bases: TGCGCCAGCAGCGAGCGGGGAATCCAAGAGACCCAGTACTTC.

V gene TRBV5-1 combines with J gene TRBJ2-1; D possibly corresponds to TRBD2 (6 bases). This CDR3 is 14 amino acids long. With 7 bases removed from V and 6 bases from J, the gap between germline ends came to 17 bases. CDR1 is SGHRS and CDR2 is YFSETQ in the germline V gene. This chain's CDR3 is CASGRLGTLNEQFF. CDR3 nucleotide sequence: TGCGCCAGCGGGAGACTAGGGACCCTCAATGAGCAGTTCTTC.

The rearrangement uses TRBV18 and TRBJ2-1, with TRBD2 matching over 7 bases. Germline assignment: CDR1 KGHSH and CDR2 LQKENI. The CDR3 length is 15 residues. Germline trimming cut 2 bases from V and 0 bases from J; bases unmatched to any gene: 1. In DNA, the CDR3 is TGTGCCAGCTCACCAGGGGGGGGCTCCTACAATGAGCAGTTCTTC. Its protein product is CASSPGGGSYNEQFF.

The chain couples TRBV11-1 to TRBJ2-1, with 7 bases identical to TRBD2. Germline CDR1 reads SGHAT; CDR2 reads FQDESV (reference sequence). With 4 bases clipped from V and 5 bases from J, the junction kept 14 bases outside the gene matches. CDR3 size: 17 residues. The DNA of the CDR3 is TGTGCCAGCAGCTCTGGCCTAGGGCTAGCGGATGACAATGAGCAGTTCTTC. It is translated as CASSSGLGLADDNEQFF.

The V and J genes are TRBV20-1 and TRBJ1-1, with D uncertain. Trimming pared 3 bases from V and 1 base from J, leaving 9 bases between. The CDR3 length is 13 residues. Germline CDR1 DFQATT, CDR2 SNEGSKA (reference sequence). CDR3 sequence reads: CSASSTTNTEAFF. CDR3 coding DNA: TGCAGTGCTAGCTCGACAACGAACACTGAAGCTTTCTTT.

This chain links TRBV10-3 with TRBJ1-1; 10 bases map to TRBD1. V gave up 8 bases and J gave up 7 bases; unmatched junction bases: 10. This CDR3 spans 14 amino acids. The germline CDR1 and CDR2 sequences are ENHRY and SYGVKD. The CDR3: CAIGAGQGRDEAFF. CDR3 sequence (DNA): TGTGCCATCGGCGCGGGACAGGGGAGGGATGAAGCTTTCTTT.

This clonotype was counted many times. This sequence joins TRBV10-3 and TRBJ2-6; 12 positions match TRBD1. Losses at the gene ends were 4 bases for V and 0 bases for J; bases not matched to a gene: 7. CDR1 and CDR2 from the germline V gene are ENHRY and SYGVKD. This CDR3 comprises 19 residues. CDR3 in DNA: TGTGCCATCAGTGGGGTCCCGGGACAGGGGGCCTCTGGGGCCAACGTCCTGACTTTC. Its protein is CAISGVPGQGASGANVLTF.

This clonotype came up a few times. V gene TRBV5-1 combines with J gene TRBJ2-5; 7 nucleotides agree with TRBD2. The CDR3 totals 16 residues. Germline CDR1 and CDR2: SGHRS and YFSETQ. V lost 0 bases, J lost 4 bases, and 9 bases stayed unmatched. CDR3 sequence: CASSLDGGNDRETQYF. The CDR3 bases are TGCGCCAGCAGCTTGGACGGGGGGAACGACAGAGAGACCCAGTACTTC.

This sequence joins TRBV20-1 and TRBJ2-7; TRBD2 matches at 12 bases. Germline V CDR1 and CDR2: DFQATT, SNEGSKA (reference sequence). This CDR3 has 14 residues. V gave up 4 bases and J gave up 4 bases; unmatched junction bases: 5. The CDR3 region has the DNA TGCAGTGCTACAGGACTAGCGGGGTCGTACGAGCAGTACTTC. It codes for CSATGLAGSYEQYF.

This chain links TRBV28 with TRBJ2-1; 10 bases map to TRBD1. The CDR3 loop spans 15 amino acids. V dropped 6 bases and J dropped 7; count of bases not matched to a gene: 9. The germline V gene has CDR1 MDHEN and CDR2 SYDVKM. Here the CDR3 reads CASSPPGQGTNEQFF. The CDR3 DNA follows: TGTGCCAGCAGCCCGCCGGGACAGGGGACGAATGAGCAGTTCTTC. Full variable domain (rest looked up from reference TRBV28 and TRBJ2-1): DVKVTQSSRYLVKRTGEKVFLECVQDMDHENMFWYRQDPGLGLRLIYFSYDVKMKEKGDIPEGYSVSREKKERFSLILESASTNQTSMYLCASSPPGQGTNEQFFGPGTRLTVL.

In this sample, this clonotype turned up a few times. This chain joins TRBV6-2 or TRBV6-3 and TRBJ2-7; D gene ambiguous. V was cut by 8 bases and J by 1 base, with 12 bases left in between. The CDR3 length is 13 residues. Germline V gene data show CDR1 as MNHEY and CDR2 as SVGEGT. In DNA form, the CDR3 reads TGTGCCAGCGCCGGCCCGGCATCCTACGAGCAGTACTTC. It codes for CASAGPASYEQYF.

V gene TRBV10-3 combines with J gene TRBJ2-6; perhaps TRBD2 as D (5 bases). CDR3 length: 16 amino acids. V was shortened by 6 bases and J by 1 base, with 13 bases between the two germline ends. Per germline, CDR1 ENHRY and CDR2 SYGVKD. CDR3 protein: CAIRATNPSGANVLTF. For the CDR3, the DNA is TGTGCCATCAGGGCGACTAACCCTTCTGGGGCCAACGTCCTGACTTTC.

This clonotype was seen repeatedly, ten times or more. The gene calls are TRBV10-1 and TRBJ1-3; 7 bases line up with TRBD1. Unmatched junction bases numbered 6, after V lost 9 bases and J lost 4 bases. This CDR3 has 13 amino acids. CDR1 and CDR2 (germline): WNHNN, SYGVQD (reference sequence). The CDR3 sequence is CARRDRVGNTIYF. The CDR3, as DNA: TGCGCCAGAAGAGACAGGGTCGGAAACACCATATATTTT.

The rearrangement uses TRBV28 and TRBJ1-6; D possibly corresponds to TRBD1 (6 bases). The CDR3 contains 15 residues. Germline V gives CDR1 MDHEN, CDR2 SYDVKM. Deletions cut 8 bases from V and 6 bases from J, with 17 bases between. CDR3 sequence reads: CASGGRTAINSPLHF. The CDR3 DNA sequence: TGTGCCAGCGGGGGAAGGACAGCCATTAATTCACCCCTCCACTTT.